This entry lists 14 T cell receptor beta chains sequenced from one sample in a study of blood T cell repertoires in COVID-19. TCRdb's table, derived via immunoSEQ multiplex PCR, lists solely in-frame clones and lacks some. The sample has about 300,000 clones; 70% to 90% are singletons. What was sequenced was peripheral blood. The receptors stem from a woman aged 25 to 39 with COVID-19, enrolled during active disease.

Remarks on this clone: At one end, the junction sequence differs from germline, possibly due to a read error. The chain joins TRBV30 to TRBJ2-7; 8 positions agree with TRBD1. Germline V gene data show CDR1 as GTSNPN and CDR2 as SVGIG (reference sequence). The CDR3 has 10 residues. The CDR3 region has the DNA TGTGCCTGGAGCGGACAGGGTTTGCACTTC. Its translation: CAWSGQGLHF.

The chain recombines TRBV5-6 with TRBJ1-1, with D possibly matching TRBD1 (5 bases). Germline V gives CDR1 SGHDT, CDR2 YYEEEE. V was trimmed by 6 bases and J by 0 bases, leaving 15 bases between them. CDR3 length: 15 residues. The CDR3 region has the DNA TGTGCCAGCAACGACGGGGGGATAATGAACACTGAAGCTTTCTTT. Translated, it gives CASNDGGIMNTEAFF.

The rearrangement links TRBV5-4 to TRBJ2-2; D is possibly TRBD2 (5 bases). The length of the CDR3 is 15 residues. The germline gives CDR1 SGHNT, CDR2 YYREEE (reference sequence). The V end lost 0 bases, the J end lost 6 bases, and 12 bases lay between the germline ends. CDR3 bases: TGTGCCAGCAGCTTGGCCCCTAGCCGGGCCGGGGAGCTGTTTTTT. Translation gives CASSLAPSRAGELFF.

CDR3 nucleotides: TGCAGCTCCCGGACAGATCTCACCGGGGAGCTGTTTTTT. Protein: CSSRTDLTGELFF. The V and J genes are TRBV29-1 and TRBJ2-2; perhaps TRBD1 as D (6 bases). CDR3 length: 13 amino acids. Trimming stripped 8 bases from V and 4 bases from J, with 14 bases between. The germline gives CDR1 SQVTM, CDR2 ANQGSEA.

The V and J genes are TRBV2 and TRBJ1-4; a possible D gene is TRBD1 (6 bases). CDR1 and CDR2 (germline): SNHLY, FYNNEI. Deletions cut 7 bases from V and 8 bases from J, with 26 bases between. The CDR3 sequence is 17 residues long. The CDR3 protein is CASTDFRSPGQKEKLFF. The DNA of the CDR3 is TGTGCCAGCACGGACTTTCGTAGTCCGGGACAAAAAGAAAAACTGTTTTTT.

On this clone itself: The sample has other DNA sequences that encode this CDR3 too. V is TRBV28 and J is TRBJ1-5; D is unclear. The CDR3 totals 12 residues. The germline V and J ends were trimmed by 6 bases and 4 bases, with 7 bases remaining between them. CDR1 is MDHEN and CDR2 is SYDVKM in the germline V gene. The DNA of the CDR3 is TGTGCCAGCAGCCCGTTGAATCAGCCCCAGCATTTT. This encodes CASSPLNQPQHF.

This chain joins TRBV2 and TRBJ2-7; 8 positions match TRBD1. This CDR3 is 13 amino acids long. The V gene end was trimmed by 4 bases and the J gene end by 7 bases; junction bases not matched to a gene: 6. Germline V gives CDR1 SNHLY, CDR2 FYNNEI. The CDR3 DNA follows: TGTGCCAGCAGTGGACAGGGGATAAGGGAGCAGTACTTC. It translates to CASSGQGIREQYF.

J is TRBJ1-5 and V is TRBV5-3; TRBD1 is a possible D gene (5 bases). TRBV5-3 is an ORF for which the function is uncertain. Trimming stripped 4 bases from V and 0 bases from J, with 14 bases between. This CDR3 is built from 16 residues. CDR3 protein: CARSPGQRYSNQPQHF. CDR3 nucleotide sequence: TGTGCCAGAAGCCCAGGACAACGCTATAGCAATCAGCCCCAGCATTTT.

CDR3: CASGTSPYEQYF. The CDR3 region has the DNA TGTGCCAGCGGGACTAGTCCCTACGAGCAGTACTTC. This chain links TRBV2 with TRBJ2-7, with 8 bases fitting TRBD2. Trimming at V came to 8 bases and at J to 2 bases, leaving 2 bases not matched to a gene. Germline CDR1 and CDR2: SNHLY and FYNNEI. The CDR3 runs 12 residues.

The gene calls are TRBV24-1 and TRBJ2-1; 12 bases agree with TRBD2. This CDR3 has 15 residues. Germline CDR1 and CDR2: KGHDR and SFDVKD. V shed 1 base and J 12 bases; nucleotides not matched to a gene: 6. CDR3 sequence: CATSDFSASGGGQFF. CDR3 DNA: TGTGCCACCAGTGATTTTTCCGCTAGCGGGGGGGGGCAGTTCTTC.

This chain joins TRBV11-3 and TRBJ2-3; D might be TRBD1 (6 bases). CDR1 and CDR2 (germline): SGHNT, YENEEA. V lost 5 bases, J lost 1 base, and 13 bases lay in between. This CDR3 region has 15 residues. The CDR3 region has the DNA TGTGCCAGCAGCAGCCGGACAGAGGGCACAGATACGCAGTATTTT. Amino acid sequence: CASSSRTEGTDTQYF.

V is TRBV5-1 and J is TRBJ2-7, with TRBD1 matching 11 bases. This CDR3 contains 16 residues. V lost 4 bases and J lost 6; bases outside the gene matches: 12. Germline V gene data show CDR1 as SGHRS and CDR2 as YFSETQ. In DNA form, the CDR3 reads TGCGCCAGCAGCCTAGACTGGGACAGGGGGACGGCCGAGCAGTACTTC. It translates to CASSLDWDRGTAEQYF.

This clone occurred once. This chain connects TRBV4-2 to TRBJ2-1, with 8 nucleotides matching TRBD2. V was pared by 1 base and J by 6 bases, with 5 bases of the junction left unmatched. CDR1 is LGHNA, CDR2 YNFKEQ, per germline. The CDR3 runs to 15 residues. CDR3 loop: CASSQVWRGANEQFF. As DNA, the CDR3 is TGTGCCAGCAGCCAAGTATGGCGGGGGGCCAATGAGCAGTTCTTC.

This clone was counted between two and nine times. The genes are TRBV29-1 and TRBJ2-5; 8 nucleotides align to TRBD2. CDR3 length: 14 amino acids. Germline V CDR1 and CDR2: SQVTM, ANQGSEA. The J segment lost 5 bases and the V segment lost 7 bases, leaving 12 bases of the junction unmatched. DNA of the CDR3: TGCAGCGGTGCCGGGGGGGTGGAGGTGGAGACCCAGTACTTC. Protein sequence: CSGAGGVEVETQYF.